This T cell receptor (beta chain) stems from a study of OX40 agonist ivuxolimab in advanced cancers. Study at large: Ivuxolimab is a fully human IgG2 antibody that activates OX40 (CD134).

Using immunoSEQ multiplex PCR, the repertoire was profiled, and TCRdb retains in-frame clones only, with some absent. Of tens of thousands of clones listed, about 85% are singletons. Looked up from germline, CDR1 is MNHEY and CDR2 is SVGAGI. J lost 7 bases, V lost 4 bases, and 3 bases had no gene match. The CDR3 runs to 13 residues. The sample consisted of CD4+ or CD8+ T cells sorted from blood, taken in a trial of the OX40 agonist ivuxolimab. J is TRBJ1-5 and V is TRBV6-5, with TRBD1 matching 8 bases. The sequence was obtained from an adult with an advanced solid tumor such as melanoma, head and neck, liver or kidney cancer. The CDR3 nucleotides read TGTGCCAGCAGTTTGGACAGGGACCAGCCCCAGCATTTT. Translating gives CASSLDRDQPQHF.